The subject of this entry is one TCR beta chain. The clone's antigen remains unknown. No qualities accompany the bases; no much larger clone lies one base away. This specimen belongs to a study of T cell changes during pregnancy in multiple sclerosis (dated by TCRdb to about 2019). Regarding the complete study: Changes in the T cell repertoire over the course of pregnancy were examined in this study in women with multiple sclerosis.

CDR1 and CDR2, looked up from the germline V gene (reference sequence), are SEHNR and FQNEAQ. V lost 5 bases and J lost 7 bases; the stretch between them is 20 bases long. The CDR3 runs 16 residues from the cysteine to the phenylalanine. Only the CDR3 DNA stays, 48 bases, in frame from base 1. The method behind the library was the immunoSEQ multiplex PCR assay. TCRdb stores this immuneACCESS table with in-frame sequences only. Part of the clones is absent; in the studies checked, under half of the shortfall reflects unresolved V genes, and no reason is known for the rest. For this sample there are tens of thousands of clones; less than 95% appear just once. The ten largest clones represent roughly 1.5% of the sample.

The sample here was peripheral blood, taken in the third trimester of pregnancy. This clonotype was obtained from a female donor with multiple sclerosis, enrolled in a pregnancy study. The rearranged chain carries TRBV7-9 and TRBJ1-4; the best D guess is TRBD1, with 5 bases matching. The CDR3 region reads CASSAQIGVGFEKLFF. The DNA sequence is as follows: TGTGCCAGCAGCGCCCAAATAGGGGTGGGCTTTGAAAAACTGTTTTTT.